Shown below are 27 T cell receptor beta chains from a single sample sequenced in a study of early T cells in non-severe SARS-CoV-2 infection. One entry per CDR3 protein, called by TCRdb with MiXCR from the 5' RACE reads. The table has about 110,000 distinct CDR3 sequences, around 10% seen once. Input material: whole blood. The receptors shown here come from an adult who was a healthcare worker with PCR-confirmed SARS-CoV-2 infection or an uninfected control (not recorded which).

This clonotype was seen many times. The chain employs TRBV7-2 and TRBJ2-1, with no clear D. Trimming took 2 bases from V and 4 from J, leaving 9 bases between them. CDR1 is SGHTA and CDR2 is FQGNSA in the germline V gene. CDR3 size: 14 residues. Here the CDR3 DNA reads TGTGCCAGCAGCTTATTACGGGTTTACAATGAGCAGTTCTTC. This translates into CASSLLRVYNEQFF. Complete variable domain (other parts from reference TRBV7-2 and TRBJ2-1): GAGVSQSPSNKVTEKGKDVELRCDPISGHTALYWYRQSLGQGLEFLIYFQGNSAPDKSGLPSDRFSAERTGGSVSTLTIQRTQQEDSAVYLCASSLLRVYNEQFFGPGTRLTVL.

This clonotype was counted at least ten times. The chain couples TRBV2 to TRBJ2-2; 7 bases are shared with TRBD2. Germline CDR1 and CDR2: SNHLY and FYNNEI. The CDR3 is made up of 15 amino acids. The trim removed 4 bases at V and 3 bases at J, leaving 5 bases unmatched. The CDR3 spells CASSVEGGYTGELFF. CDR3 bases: TGTGCCAGCAGTGTTGAGGGAGGGTACACCGGGGAGCTGTTTTTT.

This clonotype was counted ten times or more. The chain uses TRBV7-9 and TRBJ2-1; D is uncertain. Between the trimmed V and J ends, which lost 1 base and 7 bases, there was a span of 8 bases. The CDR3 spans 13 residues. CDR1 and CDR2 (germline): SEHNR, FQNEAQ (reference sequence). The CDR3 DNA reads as TGTGCCAGCAGCTTAGAGGGAAGTAATGAGCAGTTCTTC. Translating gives CASSLEGSNEQFF. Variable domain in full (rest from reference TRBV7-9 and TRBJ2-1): DTGVSQNPRHKITKRGQNVTFRCDPISEHNRLYWYRQTLGQGPEFLTYFQNEAQLEKSRLLSDRFSAERPKGSFSTLEIQRTEQGDSAMYLCASSLEGSNEQFFGPGTRLTVL.

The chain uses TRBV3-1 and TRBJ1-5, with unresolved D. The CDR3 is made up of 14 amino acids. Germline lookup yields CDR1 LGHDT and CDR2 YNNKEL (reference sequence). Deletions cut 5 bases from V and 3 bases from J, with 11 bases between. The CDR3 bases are TGTGCCAGCAGCAGGGTCGCCTCCAATCAGCCCCAGCATTTT. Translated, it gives CASSRVASNQPQHF.

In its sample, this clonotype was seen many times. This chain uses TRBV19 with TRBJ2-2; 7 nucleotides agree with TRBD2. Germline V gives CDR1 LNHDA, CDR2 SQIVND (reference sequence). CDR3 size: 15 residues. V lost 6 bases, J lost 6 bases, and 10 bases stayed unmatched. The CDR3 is CASRVQHGGAGELFF. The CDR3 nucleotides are TGTGCCAGTAGAGTCCAGCATGGGGGGGCCGGGGAGCTGTTTTTT.

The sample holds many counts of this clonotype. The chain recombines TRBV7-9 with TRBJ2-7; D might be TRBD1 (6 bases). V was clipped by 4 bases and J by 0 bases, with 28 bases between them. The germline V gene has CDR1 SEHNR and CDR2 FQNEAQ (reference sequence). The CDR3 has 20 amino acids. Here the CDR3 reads CASSSTVGTSYSGSSYEQYF. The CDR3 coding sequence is TGTGCCAGCAGCTCAACAGTGGGGACATCTTATTCGGGAAGCTCCTACGAGCAGTACTTC.

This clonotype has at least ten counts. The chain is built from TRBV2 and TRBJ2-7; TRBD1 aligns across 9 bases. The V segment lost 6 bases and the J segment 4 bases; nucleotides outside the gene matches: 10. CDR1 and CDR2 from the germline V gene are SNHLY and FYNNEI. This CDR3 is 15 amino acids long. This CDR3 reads CASRPLEQGAYEQYF. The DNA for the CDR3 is TGTGCCAGCAGGCCCCTGGAACAGGGGGCTTACGAGCAGTACTTC.

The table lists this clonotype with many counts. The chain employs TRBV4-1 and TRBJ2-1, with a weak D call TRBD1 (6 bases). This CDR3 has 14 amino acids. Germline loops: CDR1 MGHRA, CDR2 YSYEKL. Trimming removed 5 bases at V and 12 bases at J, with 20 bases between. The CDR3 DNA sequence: TGCGCCAGCAGCGCACCCGGGACAAAGATGGGGCAGTTCTTC. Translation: CASSAPGTKMGQFF.

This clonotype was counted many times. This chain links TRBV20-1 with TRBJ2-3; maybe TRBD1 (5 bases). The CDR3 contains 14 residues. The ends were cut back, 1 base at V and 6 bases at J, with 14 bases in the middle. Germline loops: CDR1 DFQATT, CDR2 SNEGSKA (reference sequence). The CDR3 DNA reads TGCAGTGCTAGAGCCTCGACAGTAACCGATACGCAGTATTTT. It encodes CSARASTVTDTQYF.

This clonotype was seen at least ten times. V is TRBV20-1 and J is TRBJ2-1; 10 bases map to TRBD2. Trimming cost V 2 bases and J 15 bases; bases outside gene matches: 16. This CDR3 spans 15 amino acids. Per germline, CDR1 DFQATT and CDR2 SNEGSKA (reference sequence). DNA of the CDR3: TGCAGTGCTAGATCGGATGGCATCAGCGGGAGGGCACCGTTCTTC. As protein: CSARSDGISGRAPFF.

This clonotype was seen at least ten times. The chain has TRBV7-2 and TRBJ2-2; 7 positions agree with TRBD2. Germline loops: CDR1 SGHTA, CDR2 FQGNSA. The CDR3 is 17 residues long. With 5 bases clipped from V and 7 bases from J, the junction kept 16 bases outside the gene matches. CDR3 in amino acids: CASSRRRGAGPSGELFF. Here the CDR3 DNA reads TGTGCCAGCAGCCGGAGGAGGGGAGCGGGGCCCAGCGGGGAGCTGTTTTTT.

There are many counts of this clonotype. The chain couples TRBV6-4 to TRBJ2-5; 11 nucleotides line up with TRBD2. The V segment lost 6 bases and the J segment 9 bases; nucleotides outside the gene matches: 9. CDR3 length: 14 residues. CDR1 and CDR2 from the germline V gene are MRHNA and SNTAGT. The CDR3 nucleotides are TGTGCCAGCAGCCCTACTAGCGGGAGAGGGGCCCAGTACTTC. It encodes CASSPTSGRGAQYF.

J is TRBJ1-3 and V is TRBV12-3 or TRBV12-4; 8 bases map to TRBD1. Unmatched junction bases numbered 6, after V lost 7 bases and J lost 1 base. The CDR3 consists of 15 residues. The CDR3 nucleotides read TGTGCCAGCACCATACAGGGGGAGTCTGGAAACACCATATATTTT. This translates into CASTIQGESGNTIYF.

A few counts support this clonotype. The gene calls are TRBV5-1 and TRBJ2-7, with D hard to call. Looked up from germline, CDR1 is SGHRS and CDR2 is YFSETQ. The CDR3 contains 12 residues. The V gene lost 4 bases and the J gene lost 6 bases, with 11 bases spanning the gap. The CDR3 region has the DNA TGCGCCAGCAGCGGAGCATGGGCCGAGCAGTACTTC. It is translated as CASSGAWAEQYF.

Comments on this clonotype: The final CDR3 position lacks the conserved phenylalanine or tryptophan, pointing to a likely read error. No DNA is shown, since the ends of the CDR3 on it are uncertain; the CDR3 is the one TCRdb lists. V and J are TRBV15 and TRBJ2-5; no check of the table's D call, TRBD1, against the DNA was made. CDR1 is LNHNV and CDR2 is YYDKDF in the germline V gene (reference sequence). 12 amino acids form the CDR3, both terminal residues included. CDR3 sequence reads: CATSRATGDIYV.

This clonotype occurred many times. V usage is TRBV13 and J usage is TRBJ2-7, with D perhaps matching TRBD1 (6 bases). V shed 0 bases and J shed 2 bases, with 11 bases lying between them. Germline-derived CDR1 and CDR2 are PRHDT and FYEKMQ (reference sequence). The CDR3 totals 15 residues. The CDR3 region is CASSLGGAFTYEQYF. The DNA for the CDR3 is TGTGCCAGCAGCTTAGGGGGGGCGTTCACCTACGAGCAGTACTTC.

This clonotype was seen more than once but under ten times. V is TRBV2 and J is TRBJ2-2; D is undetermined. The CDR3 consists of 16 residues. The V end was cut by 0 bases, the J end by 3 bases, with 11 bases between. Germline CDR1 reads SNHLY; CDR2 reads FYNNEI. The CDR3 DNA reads TGTGCCAGCAGTGAAGCGCAGTCGCCGCACACCGGGGAGCTGTTTTTT. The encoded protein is CASSEAQSPHTGELFF.

The CDR3 DNA reads as TGTGCCAGCGGACGCGAAACAAATAACTATGGCTACACCTTC. This codes for CASGRETNNYGYTF. The rearrangement uses TRBV7-9 and TRBJ1-2, with D hard to call. V was pared by 8 bases and J by 1 base, with 14 bases between. CDR3 length equals 14 residues. Germline loops: CDR1 SEHNR, CDR2 FQNEAQ (reference sequence).

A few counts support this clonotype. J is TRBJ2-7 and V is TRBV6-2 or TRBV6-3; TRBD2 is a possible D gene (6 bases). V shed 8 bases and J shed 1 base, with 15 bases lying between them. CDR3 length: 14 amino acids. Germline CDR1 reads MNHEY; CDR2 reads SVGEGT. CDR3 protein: CASGVAGRSYEQYF. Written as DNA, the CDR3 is TGTGCCAGCGGTGTAGCAGGGAGGTCCTACGAGCAGTACTTC.

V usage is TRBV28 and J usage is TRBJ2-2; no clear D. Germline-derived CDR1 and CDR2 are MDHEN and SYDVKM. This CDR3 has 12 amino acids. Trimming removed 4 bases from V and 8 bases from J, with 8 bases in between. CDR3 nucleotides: TGTGCCAGCAGTTACGATGAAGGGGAGCTGTTTTTT. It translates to CASSYDEGELFF.

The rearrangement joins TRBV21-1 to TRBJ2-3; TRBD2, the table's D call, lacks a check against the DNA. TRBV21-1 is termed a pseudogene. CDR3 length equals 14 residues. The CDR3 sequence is CASMRGRAPDTQYF. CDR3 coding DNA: TGTGCCAGCATGCGCGGGAGGGCCCCCGATACGCAGTATTTT.

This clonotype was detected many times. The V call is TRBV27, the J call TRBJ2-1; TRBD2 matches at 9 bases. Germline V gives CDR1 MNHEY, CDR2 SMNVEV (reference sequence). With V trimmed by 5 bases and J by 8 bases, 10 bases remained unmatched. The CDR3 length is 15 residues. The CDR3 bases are TGTGCCAGCAGTCCTCTGGCGGGAGGGGTCCATGAGCAGTTCTTC. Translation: CASSPLAGGVHEQFF.

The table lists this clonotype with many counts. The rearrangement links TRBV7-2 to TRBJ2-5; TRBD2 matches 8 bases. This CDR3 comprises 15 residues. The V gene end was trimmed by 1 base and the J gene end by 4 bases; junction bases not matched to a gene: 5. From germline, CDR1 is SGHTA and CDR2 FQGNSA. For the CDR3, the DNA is TGTGCCAGCAGCTTAGATGGGGCGGGAGGAGAGACCCAGTACTTC. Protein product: CASSLDGAGGETQYF.

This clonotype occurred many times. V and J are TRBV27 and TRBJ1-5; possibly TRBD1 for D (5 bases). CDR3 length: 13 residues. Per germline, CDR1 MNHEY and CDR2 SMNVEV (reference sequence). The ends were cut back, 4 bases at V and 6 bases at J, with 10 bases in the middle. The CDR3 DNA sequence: TGTGCCAGCAGTTCCATGGGGGGTCAGCCCCAGCATTTT. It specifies CASSSMGGQPQHF.

CDR3 DNA sequence: TGTGCCAGCAGCTGGCGGCGGAAAAACACCGGGGAGCTGTTTTTT. This gives the protein CASSWRRKNTGELFF. The rearrangement joins TRBV7-2 to TRBJ2-2; D is unresolved. Germline V CDR1 and CDR2: SGHTA, FQGNSA. The ends were cut back, 4 bases at V and 2 bases at J, with 11 bases in the middle. The CDR3 contains 15 residues. Together with reference TRBV7-2 and TRBJ2-2, the CDR3 gives the full variable domain: GAGVSQSPSNKVTEKGKDVELRCDPISGHTALYWYRQSLGQGLEFLIYFQGNSAPDKSGLPSDRFSAERTGGSVSTLTIQRTQQEDSAVYLCASSWRRKNTGELFFGEGSRLTVL.

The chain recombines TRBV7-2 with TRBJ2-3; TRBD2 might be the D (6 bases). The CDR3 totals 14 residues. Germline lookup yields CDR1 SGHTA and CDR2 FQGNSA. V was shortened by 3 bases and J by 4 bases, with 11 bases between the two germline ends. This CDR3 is CASSFRLGADTQYF. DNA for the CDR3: TGTGCCAGCAGCTTCAGACTAGGGGCAGATACGCAGTATTTT.

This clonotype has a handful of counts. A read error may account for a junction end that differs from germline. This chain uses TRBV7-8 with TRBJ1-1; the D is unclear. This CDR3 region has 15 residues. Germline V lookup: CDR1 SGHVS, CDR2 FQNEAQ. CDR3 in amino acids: CASSPPGRLTTEAFF. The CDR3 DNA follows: TGTGCCAGCAGCCCACCCGGGCGGCTGACCACTGAAGCCTTCTTT.